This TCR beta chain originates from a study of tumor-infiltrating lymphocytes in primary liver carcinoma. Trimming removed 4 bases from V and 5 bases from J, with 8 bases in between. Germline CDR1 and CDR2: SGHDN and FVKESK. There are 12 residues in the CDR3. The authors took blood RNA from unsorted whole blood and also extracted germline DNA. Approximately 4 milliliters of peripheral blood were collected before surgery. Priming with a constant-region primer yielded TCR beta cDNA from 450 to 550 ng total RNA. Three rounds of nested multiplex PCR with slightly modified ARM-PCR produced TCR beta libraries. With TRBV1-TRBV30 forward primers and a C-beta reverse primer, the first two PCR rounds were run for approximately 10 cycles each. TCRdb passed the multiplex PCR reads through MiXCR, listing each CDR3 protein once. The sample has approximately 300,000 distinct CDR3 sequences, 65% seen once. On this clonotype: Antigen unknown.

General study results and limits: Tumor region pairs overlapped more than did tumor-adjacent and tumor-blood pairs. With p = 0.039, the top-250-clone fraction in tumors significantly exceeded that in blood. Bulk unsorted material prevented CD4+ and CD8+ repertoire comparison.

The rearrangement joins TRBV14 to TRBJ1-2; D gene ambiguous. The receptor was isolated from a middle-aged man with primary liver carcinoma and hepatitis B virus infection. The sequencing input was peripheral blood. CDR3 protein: CASSPGQYGYTF. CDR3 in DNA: TGTGCCAGCAGCCCCGGTCAGTATGGCTACACCTTC. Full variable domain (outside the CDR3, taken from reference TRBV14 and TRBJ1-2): EAGVTQFPSHSVIEKGQTVTLRCDPISGHDNLYWYRRVMGKEIKFLLHFVKESKQDESGMPNNRFLAERTGGTYSTLKVQPAELEDSGVYFCASSPGQYGYTFGSGTRLTVV.